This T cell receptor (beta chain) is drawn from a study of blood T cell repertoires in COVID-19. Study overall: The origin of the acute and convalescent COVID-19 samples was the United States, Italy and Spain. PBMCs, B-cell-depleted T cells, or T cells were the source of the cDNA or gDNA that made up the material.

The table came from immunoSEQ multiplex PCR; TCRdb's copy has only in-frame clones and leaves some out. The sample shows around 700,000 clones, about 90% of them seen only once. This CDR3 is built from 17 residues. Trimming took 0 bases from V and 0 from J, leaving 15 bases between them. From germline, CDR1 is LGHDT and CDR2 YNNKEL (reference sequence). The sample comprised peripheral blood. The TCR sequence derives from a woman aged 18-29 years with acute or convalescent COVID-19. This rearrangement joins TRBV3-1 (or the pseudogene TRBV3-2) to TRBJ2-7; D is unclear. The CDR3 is CASSQEPPLTPSYEQYF. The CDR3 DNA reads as TGTGCCAGCAGCCAAGAGCCCCCCCTGACACCCTCCTACGAGCAGTACTTC.